The sample holds one count of the clone carrying this T cell receptor (beta chain). The antigen remains unidentified. This sample was taken from a study of T cell responses to AZD1222 COVID-19 vaccine. Repertoires were generated with immunoSEQ multiplex PCR, while TCRdb's copy carries only in-frame clones and drops some. The sample lists 65,000 to 100,000 clones, 80% occurring once. Study findings and constraints: Two AZD1222 doses significantly raised spike-specific TCR breadth and depth over controls. Sampling captured repertoires only after the peak T cell response. Clonal diversity was possibly underestimated, and white British individuals and females predominated among donors.

The V end lost 0 bases, the J end lost 0 bases, and 7 bases lay between the germline ends. The V gene's germline CDR1 is SGDLS and CDR2 YYNGEE. The CDR3 sequence is 15 residues long. The chain recombines TRBV9 with TRBJ2-1; D is possibly TRBD1 or TRBD2 (5 bases each). The source material was peripheral blood, sampled on day 0 of AZD1222 vaccination. The receptor comes from an adult in good health. The CDR3, as DNA: TGTGCCAGCAGCGTAGGTGGGGGCTCCTACAATGAGCAGTTCTTC. It is translated as CASSVGGGSYNEQFF.